Given below is one T cell receptor beta chain in context. Germline values: CDR1 MRHNA, CDR2 SNTAGT. CDR3 size: 15 residues. J lost 6 bases, V lost 6 bases, and 6 bases had no gene match. These data originate in a study of blood T cell repertoires in COVID-19. Overall study context: The samples span acute and convalescent COVID-19 from the United States, Italy and Spain. The analysed material was cDNA or gDNA that came from T cells, B-cell-depleted T cells, or PBMCs.

Assay used: immunoSEQ multiplex PCR; TCRdb lists only in-frame clones, some missing. The sample shows 120,000 to 150,000 clones, over 65% of them seen only once. The TCR sequence derives from a human donor in a cohort sampled during active COVID-19. Sample: peripheral blood. The chain combines TRBV6-4 with TRBJ2-1; 12 nucleotides agree with TRBD2. This chain's CDR3 is CASSHGTSGFNEQFF. Here the CDR3 DNA reads TGTGCCAGCAGCCATGGGACTAGCGGGTTCAATGAGCAGTTCTTC.